Listed here is a single T cell receptor beta chain. Its antigen remains unknown. Sequenced material consisted of expressed TCRB transcripts (all of the isolated RNA was reverse transcribed). Clones were read by immunoSEQ multiplex PCR, and TCRdb kept only the in-frame ones, dropping some. The repertoire holds 400,000 or so clones, with roughly 13% as singletons. There are 15 residues in the CDR3. V lost 2 bases, J lost 2 bases, and 3 bases stayed unmatched. Germline V CDR1 and CDR2: SEHNR, FQNEAQ (reference sequence). The sample comes from a study of beta chain features in type 1 diabetes. Findings and limits, study-wide: Naive, central memory and Treg TCRB repertoires appeared more alike in patients than in healthy donors. In all four CD4+ subsets, TCRB CDR3 length was significantly, moderately reduced in type 1 diabetes. The study found fewer insertions and more deletions at VDJ junctions in type 1 diabetes patients. HLA influence on TCRB rearrangement stayed unresolved here.

This receptor was identified in a woman younger than 30 with type 1 diabetes. The sequenced sample consisted of naive CD4+ T cells from blood. This chain links TRBV7-9 with TRBJ2-3; 8 bases are a match to TRBD1. In nucleotides, the CDR3 is TGTGCCAGCAGCTTATTGGGACAGGCCACAGATACGCAGTATTTT. Translation gives CASSLLGQATDTQYF.